The 18 T cell receptor beta chains below all came from one sample that was sequenced in a study of cytomegalovirus exposure and HLA in healthy donors. The PCR made use of 60 Vbeta and 13 Jbeta primers. TCRdb's table, derived via immunoSEQ multiplex PCR, lists solely in-frame clones and lacks some. The sample yields under 150,000 clones, approximately 75% seen once. The specimen was PBMCs. The source is a man between 45 and 60 years old in good health and CMV-seropositive.

This chain joins TRBV7-9 and TRBJ2-1; D unclear. Germline loops: CDR1 SEHNR, CDR2 FQNEAQ (reference sequence). V was clipped by 4 bases and J by 0 bases, with 7 bases between them. CDR3 length: 14 residues. Here the CDR3 reads CASSSTSSYNEQFF. The CDR3 DNA reads TGTGCCAGCAGCTCCACCAGCTCCTACAATGAGCAGTTCTTC.

This chain joins TRBV11-1 and TRBJ2-7; 8 bases agree with TRBD2. Unmatched junction bases numbered 8, after V lost 2 bases and J lost 2 bases. This CDR3 contains 16 residues. Germline V lookup: CDR1 SGHAT, CDR2 FQDESV (reference sequence). The CDR3 bases are TGTGCCAGCAGCTTATCGAACCTCGGGGGGGCCTACGAGCAGTACTTC. As protein: CASSLSNLGGAYEQYF.

J is TRBJ1-2 and V is TRBV6-1, with 8 bases fitting TRBD1. The CDR3 spans 13 residues. After removal of 0 bases from V and 8 bases from J, the junction contained 2 bases not matched to a gene. Germline lookup yields CDR1 MNHNS and CDR2 SASEGT. The CDR3 DNA follows: TGTGCCAGCAGTGAAGCCGGGGACAGGGGCTACACCTTC. The encoded protein is CASSEAGDRGYTF.

This chain links TRBV6-5 with TRBJ2-5; D is possibly TRBD1 (6 bases). This CDR3 has 15 residues. The V end lost 0 bases, the J end lost 0 bases, and 8 bases lay between the germline ends. From germline, CDR1 is MNHEY and CDR2 SVGAGI. The CDR3 protein is CASSYSQGNQETQYF. The CDR3 nucleotides are TGTGCCAGCAGTTACTCGCAGGGGAACCAAGAGACCCAGTACTTC.

This sequence joins TRBV5-5 and TRBJ2-2; the D gene is possibly TRBD2 (5 bases). The germline CDR1 and CDR2 sequences are SGHKS and YYEKEE (reference sequence). The V end lost 4 bases, the J end lost 6 bases, and 16 bases lay between the germline ends. CDR3 length: 15 amino acids. The DNA for the CDR3 is TGTGCCAGCAGCCCTTGGGTCGCCGGGGCCGGGGAGCTGTTTTTT. Translation gives CASSPWVAGAGELFF. Variable domain in full (rest from reference TRBV5-5 and TRBJ2-2): DAGVTQSPTHLIKTRGQQVTLRCSPISGHKSVSWYQQVLGQGPQFIFQYYEKEERGRGNFPDRFSARQFPNYSSELNVNALLLGDSALYLCASSPWVAGAGELFFGEGSRLTVL.

This chain joins TRBV28 and TRBJ2-7; 7 bases are shared with TRBD1. The CDR3 length is 14 residues. V shed 5 bases, J shed 0 bases, and the junction held 4 bases outside the gene matches. Germline V lookup: CDR1 MDHEN, CDR2 SYDVKM. This chain's CDR3 is CASSETGLSYEQYF. The CDR3 DNA follows: TGTGCCAGCAGTGAGACAGGGCTCTCCTACGAGCAGTACTTC. Supplemented by reference TRBV28 and TRBJ2-7, the full variable domain reads DVKVTQSSRYLVKRTGEKVFLECVQDMDHENMFWYRQDPGLGLRLIYFSYDVKMKEKGDIPEGYSVSREKKERFSLILESASTNQTSMYLCASSETGLSYEQYFGPGTRLTVT.

The V call is TRBV4-3, the J call TRBJ1-3, with D possibly TRBD1 on 6 matching bases. The ends were cut back, 1 base at V and 1 base at J, with 8 bases in the middle. CDR1 is LGHNA, CDR2 YSLEER, per germline. The CDR3 runs 15 residues. The CDR3 loop reads CASSQAGTSGNTIYF. CDR3 coding DNA: TGCGCCAGCAGCCAAGCCGGGACATCTGGAAACACCATATATTTT.

The chain has TRBV7-2 and TRBJ2-7, with D perhaps TRBD1 (5 bases). In germline, CDR1 is SGHTA, CDR2 FQGNSA. The CDR3 length is 12 residues. The V end lost 1 base, the J end lost 9 bases, and 10 bases lay between the germline ends. CDR3 DNA sequence: TGTGCCAGCAGCTTAGACCCCACAGGGCAGTACTTC. Translating it yields CASSLDPTGQYF.

J is TRBJ2-3 and V is TRBV19; TRBD2 matches at 14 bases. Germline V gene sequence: CDR1 LNHDA, CDR2 SQIVND (reference sequence). CDR3 length: 16 amino acids. J was trimmed by 3 bases and V by 5 bases; bases with no gene match: 4. CDR3 nucleotide sequence: TGTGCCAGTAGTCCTTGGACTAGCGGGGGGACAGATACGCAGTATTTT. It specifies CASSPWTSGGTDTQYF.

This chain joins TRBV4-2 and TRBJ2-6, with D possibly being TRBD2 (5 bases). Germline CDR1 is LGHNA and CDR2 is YNFKEQ. V lost 4 bases and J lost 0, with 13 bases in between. The CDR3 is made up of 17 amino acids. CDR3 loop: CASSPERTVSGANVLTF. The CDR3 DNA reads as TGTGCCAGCAGCCCGGAGCGGACGGTCTCTGGGGCCAACGTCCTGACTTTC.

The genes are TRBV25-1 and TRBJ1-1, with D possibly matching TRBD1 (5 bases). Germline V gives CDR1 MGHDK, CDR2 SYGVNS. The CDR3 contains 14 residues. The V end lost 1 base, the J end lost 5 bases, and 11 bases lay between the germline ends. CDR3 DNA sequence: TGTGCCAGCAGTGAATCAGTGTCAGGGACTGAAGCTTTCTTT. It encodes CASSESVSGTEAFF.

Note on this clone: Since the CDR3 does not end with the conserved phenylalanine or tryptophan, this likely comes from a read error. V is TRBV6-1 and J is TRBJ1-1; 7 bases match TRBD1. The V gene end was trimmed by 6 bases and the J gene end by 4 bases; junction bases not matched to a gene: 8. CDR1 and CDR2 (germline): MNHNS, SASEGT. This CDR3 is 14 amino acids long. CDR3 DNA sequence: TGTGCCAGCAGCGTACTACAGGGGATCACTGAAGCTTTCCTT. Protein product: CASSVLQGITEAFL.

The rearrangement joins TRBV7-9 to TRBJ2-3; a possible D gene is TRBD2 (6 bases). Trimming shortened V by 1 base and J by 2 bases, and 13 bases separated the two germline ends. The CDR3 extends over 16 amino acids. Germline-derived CDR1 and CDR2 are SEHNR and FQNEAQ (reference sequence). The CDR3 DNA reads as TGTGCCAGCAGCTTAGGGAGGGAGCGAATCACAGATACGCAGTATTTT. Its protein is CASSLGRERITDTQYF.

The chain joins TRBV9 to TRBJ2-1; 12 bases line up with TRBD2. This CDR3 comprises 15 residues. The germline V gene encodes CDR1 SGDLS and CDR2 YYNGEE. V was clipped by 2 bases and J by 3 bases; unmatched bases: 0. The CDR3 protein is CASSVTSGGYNEQFF. Here the CDR3 DNA reads TGTGCCAGCAGCGTGACTAGCGGGGGCTACAATGAGCAGTTCTTC.

The gene calls are TRBV18 and TRBJ1-4; tentative D call: TRBD1 (5 bases). The CDR3 is 13 amino acids. V was cut by 6 bases and J by 6 bases, with 11 bases left in between. Per germline, CDR1 KGHSH and CDR2 LQKENI. The CDR3 bases are TGTGCCAGCTCCCCGGGACTCGATGAAAAACTGTTTTTT. It encodes CASSPGLDEKLFF.

The rearrangement joins TRBV7-9 to TRBJ2-5; weak D call: TRBD1 (5 bases). The ends were cut back, 4 bases at V and 1 base at J, with 10 bases in the middle. The CDR3 covers 14 residues. Germline V gene sequence: CDR1 SEHNR, CDR2 FQNEAQ (reference sequence). Here the CDR3 reads CASSSRGLQETQYF. CDR3 bases: TGTGCCAGCAGCTCTAGGGGCCTCCAAGAGACCCAGTACTTC.

V gene TRBV2 combines with J gene TRBJ2-1; tentatively, D is TRBD1 (6 bases). Trimming removed 8 bases at V and 1 base at J, with 12 bases between. The CDR3 is 14 residues long. Germline values: CDR1 SNHLY, CDR2 FYNNEI. CDR3 bases: TGTGCCAGCGGGGGCAGGGTATCCTACAATGAGCAGTTCTTC. This translates into CASGGRVSYNEQFF.

This clone was found once. The chain combines TRBV6-1 with TRBJ1-1, with a possible D match to TRBD1 (6 bases). This CDR3 is built from 13 residues. The germline V gene has CDR1 MNHNS and CDR2 SASEGT. Trimming left V 6 bases short and J 2 bases short, with 10 bases between. The CDR3 loop reads CASRRQVNTEAFF. DNA of the CDR3: TGTGCCAGCAGACGACAGGTAAACACTGAAGCTTTCTTT.